This TCR beta chain was captured in a study of blood T cell repertoires in COVID-19. Study at large: T cells, B-cell-depleted T cells, or PBMCs provided the cDNA or gDNA that served as material.

Germline CDR1 MDHEN, CDR2 SYDVKM. Trimming left V 3 bases short and J 0 bases short, with 15 bases between. This CDR3 has 17 amino acids. Clones were read by immunoSEQ multiplex PCR, and TCRdb kept only the in-frame ones, dropping some. The sample yields about 190,000 clones, around 87% seen once. The receptor comes from a man aged 50-60 years with acute or convalescent COVID-19. Sequenced sample: peripheral blood. The chain employs TRBV28 and TRBJ1-5; a possible D gene is TRBD1 (6 bases). CDR3 loop: CASSFWADSNSNQPQHF. In DNA form, the CDR3 reads TGTGCCAGCAGTTTCTGGGCGGACAGCAATAGCAATCAGCCCCAGCATTTT.